The 23 T cell receptor beta chains presented below share a single source sample, sequenced in a study of T cell repertoires in cytomegalovirus infection. For these receptors, no antigen is known. TCRdb re-called the reads through MiXCR, storing one row per CDR3 protein. Found here are 700,000 to 900,000 distinct CDR3 sequences, under 35% of them singletons; the top ten hold around 13%. The starting material was cultured CD8+ T cells from PBMCs, obtained from culture after CMV antigen stimulation. These receptors were taken from a human donor in good health (CMV status not recorded). Some clones in this sample may be carry-over from other donors' samples.

The J gene is TRBJ2-7, the V gene TRBV10-3, with unresolved D. The ends were cut back, 6 bases at V and 7 bases at J, with 19 bases in the middle. This CDR3 contains 14 residues. Germline-derived CDR1 and CDR2 are ENHRY and SYGVKD. The DNA for the CDR3 is TGTGCCATCAGCCCCCCCGGTTCAGCGTGGGAGCAGTACTTC. It specifies CAISPPGSAWEQYF.

The CDR3 is CASSSRDTVGYEQYF. As DNA, the CDR3 is TGTGCCAGCAGTTCTAGGGACACGGTTGGGTACGAGCAGTACTTC. The J gene is TRBJ2-7, the V gene TRBV6-5; a possible D gene is TRBD1 (6 bases). Germline CDR1 and CDR2: MNHEY and SVGAGI. This CDR3 has 15 residues. Trimming cost V 4 bases and J 4 bases, with 17 bases left between them.

The V gene is TRBV11-2, the J gene TRBJ2-5; D gene ambiguous. Germline V gene lookup returns CDR1 SGHAT and CDR2 FQNNGV. Trimming removed 4 bases from V and 5 bases from J, with 20 bases in between. This CDR3 has 16 residues. CDR3 DNA: TGTGCCAGCAGCTCCCGACAATGGGTCCAAGGGGAGACCCAGTACTTC. Translating gives CASSSRQWVQGETQYF.

A few counts support this clonotype. V usage is TRBV5-1 and J usage is TRBJ2-1; TRBD1 agrees at 9 bases. The V gene's germline CDR1 is SGHRS and CDR2 YFSETQ. The CDR3 is made up of 14 amino acids. Unmatched junction bases numbered 11, after V lost 0 bases and J lost 16 bases. CDR3 sequence reads: CASSLVQPGQGIFF. DNA of the CDR3: TGCGCCAGCAGCTTGGTACAGCCGGGACAGGGTATTTTCTTC. Looking up the rest from reference TRBV5-1 and TRBJ2-1 gives the full variable domain: KAGVTQTPRYLIKTRGQQVTLSCSPISGHRSVSWYQQTPGQGLQFLFEYFSETQRNKGNFPGRFSGRQFSNSRSEMNVSTLELGDSALYLCASSLVQPGQGIFFGPGTRLTVL.

This clonotype was recorded many times. V and J are TRBV28 and TRBJ2-1; D ambiguous. Germline V gene sequence: CDR1 MDHEN, CDR2 SYDVKM. This CDR3 is 13 amino acids long. V lost 5 bases and J 3 bases, leaving 8 bases between the germline ends. The CDR3 is CASSPLVYNEQFF. The CDR3, as DNA: TGTGCCAGCAGTCCGCTCGTCTACAATGAGCAGTTCTTC.

The V gene is TRBV5-4, the J gene TRBJ2-7, with a weak D call TRBD1 (5 bases). The CDR3 loop spans 16 amino acids. Per the germline V gene, CDR1 is SGHNT and CDR2 is YYREEE (reference sequence). Trimming stripped 0 bases from V and 7 bases from J, with 20 bases between. DNA of the CDR3: TGTGCCAGCAGCTTGGGCCCGGAAGGCAGGGTGATTGAGCAGTACTTC. Translated: CASSLGPEGRVIEQYF.

The V call is TRBV7-9, the J call TRBJ2-7; 10 bases align to TRBD1. V shed 5 bases, J shed 2 bases, and the junction held 9 bases outside the gene matches. The CDR3 totals 16 residues. The germline V gene encodes CDR1 SEHNR and CDR2 FQNEAQ (reference sequence). CDR3 region: CASSPGRDRGAYEQYV. For the CDR3, the DNA is TGTGCCAGCAGCCCTGGCCGGGACAGGGGAGCCTACGAGCAGTACGTC.

This clonotype was observed many times. The chain carries TRBV5-1 and TRBJ1-4; 8 bases are shared with TRBD1. The CDR3 runs 17 residues. CDR1 and CDR2 (germline): SGHRS, YFSETQ. The V segment lost 0 bases and the J segment 3 bases; nucleotides outside the gene matches: 7. The CDR3 sequence: CASSLVRGPGSNEKLFF. The CDR3 DNA sequence: TGCGCCAGCAGCTTGGTCAGGGGGCCGGGGTCTAATGAAAAACTGTTTTTT.

The V call is TRBV6-5, the J call TRBJ1-4, with TRBD1 identical over 7 bases. CDR1 is MNHEY, CDR2 SVGAGI, per germline. This CDR3 comprises 14 residues. The V and J ends lost 6 bases and 8 bases, in that order; junction bases with no gene match: 9. The CDR3 DNA reads TGTGCCAGCAGCTCATCGACAGGGACGGAAAAACTGTTTTTT. Translation: CASSSSTGTEKLFF.

The chain links TRBV20-1 to TRBJ2-1; TRBD1 might be the D (5 bases). Germline assignment: CDR1 DFQATT and CDR2 SNEGSKA (reference sequence). Trimming cost V 1 base and J 4 bases, with 17 bases left between them. The CDR3 loop spans 16 amino acids. DNA for the CDR3: TGCAGTGCTAGAGTCGAACAGGCGACCCATTACAATGAGCAGTTCTTC. It translates to CSARVEQATHYNEQFF.

This clonotype was counted a few times. V gene TRBV4-2 combines with J gene TRBJ2-5, with D unclear. The CDR3 is 15 residues long. From germline, CDR1 is LGHNA and CDR2 YNFKEQ. V gave up 0 bases and J gave up 2 bases, with 10 bases separating them. The CDR3 region is CASSQDTSSQETQYF. CDR3 sequence (DNA): TGTGCCAGCAGCCAAGATACCAGCAGTCAAGAGACCCAGTACTTC.

The V gene is TRBV7-6, the J gene TRBJ2-7; D is unresolved. Germline values: CDR1 SGHVS, CDR2 FNYEAQ. V was pared by 4 bases and J by 2 bases, with 6 bases between. CDR3 length: 12 amino acids. The CDR3 sequence is CASSYTPYEQYF. The CDR3 region has the DNA TGTGCCAGCAGCTATACCCCCTACGAGCAGTACTTC.

The V call is TRBV27, the J call TRBJ1-2, with a weak D call TRBD1 (5 bases). The germline CDR1 and CDR2 sequences are MNHEY and SMNVEV (reference sequence). This CDR3 has 14 amino acids. V was clipped by 6 bases and J by 4 bases, with 15 bases between them. CDR3 in amino acids: CASSFTQGSYGYTF. The DNA of the CDR3 is TGTGCCAGCAGCTTTACCCAGGGATCCTATGGCTACACCTTC.

This rearrangement joins TRBV27 to TRBJ2-1, with 7 bases matching TRBD2. V lost 6 bases, J lost 0 bases, and 5 bases stayed unmatched. The germline V gene encodes CDR1 MNHEY and CDR2 SMNVEV (reference sequence). The CDR3 is 15 amino acids. This CDR3 reads CASSHGGNSYNEQFF. The CDR3 nucleotides read TGTGCCAGCAGCCACGGGGGGAACTCCTACAATGAGCAGTTCTTC.

This chain uses TRBV5-4 with TRBJ1-2; D remains ambiguous. Germline-derived CDR1 and CDR2 are SGHNT and YYREEE (reference sequence). V lost 0 bases to trimming and J lost 8 bases, with 5 bases between them. The CDR3 sequence is 11 residues long. The CDR3 protein is CASSLADGYTF. In DNA form, the CDR3 reads TGTGCCAGCAGCTTGGCAGACGGCTACACCTTC.

This clonotype has just a few counts. CDR3 DNA: TGTGCCAGCAGCTCCACAACAATTATGAACACTGAAGCTTTCTTT. The encoded protein is CASSSTTIMNTEAFF. V usage is TRBV7-9 and J usage is TRBJ1-1; D is uncertain. Trimming removed 4 bases at V and 0 bases at J, with 12 bases between. The CDR3 spans 15 residues. Per the germline V gene, CDR1 is SEHNR and CDR2 is FQNEAQ (reference sequence).

This clonotype has ten or more counts. The V gene is TRBV19, the J gene TRBJ2-3; 7 bases match TRBD2. This CDR3 spans 16 amino acids. Germline V gives CDR1 LNHDA, CDR2 SQIVND (reference sequence). The junction had 9 bases not matched to a gene; V was cut back by 6 bases and J by 0 bases. Written as DNA, the CDR3 is TGTGCCAGTAGGCCCCTCAGCGGGGATAGCACAGATACGCAGTATTTT. This gives the protein CASRPLSGDSTDTQYF.

The CDR3 DNA is TGTGCCAGCAGTGAAAAGGGGACAGGGAAGCGCACAGATACGCAGTATTTT. Amino acid sequence: CASSEKGTGKRTDTQYF. This rearrangement joins TRBV25-1 to TRBJ2-3; 9 bases match TRBD1. The V gene end was trimmed by 2 bases and the J gene end by 1 base; junction bases not matched to a gene: 7. Germline CDR1 and CDR2: MGHDK and SYGVNS. This CDR3 spans 17 amino acids.

The chain uses TRBV6-5 and TRBJ2-1; D call uncertain. The CDR3 extends over 12 amino acids. CDR1 is MNHEY, CDR2 SVGAGI, per germline. V was shortened by 2 bases and J by 7 bases, with 6 bases between the two germline ends. CDR3 bases: TGTGCCAGCAGTTACCAGAAGAATGAGCAGTTCTTC. Translating gives CASSYQKNEQFF.

The chain employs TRBV15 and TRBJ2-6, with TRBD1 matching over 11 bases. V lost 3 bases, J lost 3 bases, and 7 bases stayed unmatched. The CDR3 has 18 residues. Germline CDR1 is LNHNV and CDR2 is YYDKDF (reference sequence). CDR3 region: CATSSSGTGGFGANVLTF. The CDR3 nucleotides are TGTGCCACCAGCAGCTCCGGGACAGGGGGTTTTGGGGCCAACGTCCTGACTTTC. Full variable domain (rest looked up from reference TRBV15 and TRBJ2-6): DAMVIQNPRYQVTQFGKPVTLSCSQTLNHNVMYWYQQKSSQAPKLLFHYYDKDFNNEADTPDNFQSRRPNTSFCFLDIRSPGLGDTAMYLCATSSSGTGGFGANVLTFGAGSRLTVL.

The gene calls are TRBV11-2 and TRBJ2-2; D unresolved. The CDR3 has 14 amino acids. The V gene's germline CDR1 is SGHAT and CDR2 FQNNGV. Trimming pared 5 bases from V and 6 bases from J, leaving 13 bases between. The CDR3 nucleotides read TGTGCCAGCAGCCAGCCCCCTGGAGCCGGGGAGCTGTTTTTT. Its translation is CASSQPPGAGELFF.

V gene TRBV4-1 combines with J gene TRBJ2-3, with TRBD2 as a possible D gene (5 bases). The CDR3 consists of 15 residues. The germline V gene has CDR1 MGHRA and CDR2 YSYEKL. Trimming cost V 4 bases and J 0 bases, with 11 bases left between them. CDR3 bases: TGCGCCAGCAGCCGCGGGCCGACTAGCACAGATACGCAGTATTTT. It is translated as CASSRGPTSTDTQYF.

This chain links TRBV19 with TRBJ1-1; a weak D match, TRBD1 (5 bases). The CDR3 contains 13 residues. Germline loops: CDR1 LNHDA, CDR2 SQIVND (reference sequence). Trimming removed 3 bases from V and 4 bases from J, with 9 bases in between. CDR3 DNA sequence: TGTGCCAGTAGTATCTGGGGACCCACTGAAGCTTTCTTT. This encodes CASSIWGPTEAFF.